A selection of T cell receptor beta chains follows, all from one sample in a study of blood T cell repertoires in COVID-19. Assay used: immunoSEQ multiplex PCR; TCRdb lists only in-frame clones, some missing. This sample carries around 340,000 clones, roughly 90% of them seen once, and the ten largest clones take 1%. The sequenced sample was PBMCs or T cells enriched from blood (not recorded which). Receptors originate from a woman in her thirties who had been exposed to COVID-19. Both conserved end residues are part of each CDR3. Fields, in order: CDR3 length, D gene, clone size, J gene, V gene, CDR3 DNA, CDR3 protein. The D gene is left open where the match is weak. Clone size appears in some rows only: once, few, many, or a class for an expanded clone.

len: 15
d_gene: TRBD1
abundance: once
j_gene: TRBJ1-6
v_gene: TRBV6-2/TRBV6-3
CDR3nt: TGTGCCAGCAGCCCTCGAGGGACAGGAAATTCACCCCTCCACTTT
CDR3aa: CASSPRGTGNSPLHF

len: 14
d_gene: TRBD1
abundance: few
j_gene: TRBJ1-1
v_gene: TRBV2
CDR3nt: TGTGCCAGCAGGGGGACAGGGCGGAACACTGAAGCTTTCTTT
CDR3aa: CASRGTGRNTEAFF

len: 16
d_gene: TRBD1
abundance: NA
j_gene: TRBJ1-4
v_gene: TRBV9
CDR3nt: TGTGCCAGCAGCGTAGGGCGAGCAGGGGGTGATGAAAAACTGTTTTTT
CDR3aa: CASSVGRAGGDEKLFF

len: 12
d_gene: NA
abundance: once
j_gene: TRBJ2-7
v_gene: TRBV5-1
CDR3nt: TGCGCCAGCAGTACCGGGAACTACGAGCAGTACTTC
CDR3aa: CASSTGNYEQYF

len: 14
d_gene: TRBD1
abundance: NA
j_gene: TRBJ2-1
v_gene: TRBV11-2
CDR3nt: TGTGCCAGCAGCCCTCGGGGACAGGGATATGAGCAGTTCTTC
CDR3aa: CASSPRGQGYEQFF

len: 12
d_gene: NA
abundance: NA
j_gene: TRBJ1-2
v_gene: TRBV28
CDR3nt: TGTGCCAGCAGTTTCGGGTGGACAAACCACACCTTC
CDR3aa: CASSFGWTNHTF

len: 14
d_gene: NA
abundance: NA
j_gene: TRBJ1-1
v_gene: TRBV6-5
CDR3nt: TGTGCCAGCAGTAACATACAGGGAAACACTGAAGCTTTCTTT
CDR3aa: CASSNIQGNTEAFF

len: 13
d_gene: NA
abundance: NA
j_gene: TRBJ1-1
v_gene: TRBV19
CDR3nt: TGTGCCAGTAGTTCCTGGACAGATTTGGAAGCTTTCTTT
CDR3aa: CASSSWTDLEAFF

len: 15
d_gene: NA
abundance: once
j_gene: TRBJ2-7
v_gene: TRBV7-9
CDR3nt: TGTGCCAGCAGCTTAGCCGGGGTCTATGCCTACGAGCAGTACTTC
CDR3aa: CASSLAGVYAYEQYF

len: 13
d_gene: NA
abundance: NA
j_gene: TRBJ2-1
v_gene: TRBV12-3/TRBV12-4
CDR3nt: TGTGCCAGCAGTGCCAGGGGATTCGATGAGCAGTTCTTC
CDR3aa: CASSARGFDEQFF

len: 14
d_gene: NA
abundance: NA
j_gene: TRBJ1-5
v_gene: TRBV27
CDR3nt: TGTGCCAGCAGTTCTCGACAGACCAATCAGCCCCAGCATTTT
CDR3aa: CASSSRQTNQPQHF

len: 14
d_gene: TRBD1
abundance: NA
j_gene: TRBJ2-7
v_gene: TRBV25-1
CDR3nt: TGTGCCAGCAGTGAATGGAGAGACAGGGGTTCGCAGTACTTC
CDR3aa: CASSEWRDRGSQYF

len: 13
d_gene: NA
abundance: NA
j_gene: TRBJ1-4
v_gene: TRBV25-1
CDR3nt: TGTGCCAGTAGCCGGGACACCTATGAAAAACTGTTTTTT
CDR3aa: CASSRDTYEKLFF

len: 13
d_gene: NA
abundance: NA
j_gene: TRBJ2-7
v_gene: TRBV28
CDR3nt: TGTGCCAGCAGTTTGCAGGGAATGCACGAGCAGTACTTC
CDR3aa: CASSLQGMHEQYF

len: 14
d_gene: NA
abundance: NA
j_gene: TRBJ2-7
v_gene: TRBV19
CDR3nt: TGTGCCAGTAGTATCAACAGCCATTCCTACGAGCAGTACTTC
CDR3aa: CASSINSHSYEQYF

len: 19
d_gene: TRBD2
abundance: many
j_gene: TRBJ2-1
v_gene: TRBV5-4
CDR3nt: TGTGCCAGCAGCTTGAAGGCACTAGCGGGAGTCTTTAGGCACAATGAGCAGTTCTTC
CDR3aa: CASSLKALAGVFRHNEQFF

len: 13
d_gene: TRBD1
abundance: NA
j_gene: TRBJ1-6
v_gene: TRBV19
CDR3nt: TGTGCCACCCATCGGACAGGGGATTCACCCCTCCACTTT
CDR3aa: CATHRTGDSPLHF

len: 18
d_gene: TRBD1
abundance: NA
j_gene: TRBJ1-1
v_gene: TRBV11-2
CDR3nt: TGTGCCAGCAGCTCACACGTCCAGGGGGCAAGGATGAACACTGAAGCTTTCTTT
CDR3aa: CASSSHVQGARMNTEAFF

len: 15
d_gene: NA
abundance: NA
j_gene: TRBJ2-4
v_gene: TRBV12-5
CDR3nt: TGTGCTAGTGGTTTGGAGGGGGGGACGTCTACCCTTCAGTACTTC
CDR3aa: CASGLEGGTSTLQYF

len: 15
d_gene: NA
abundance: NA
j_gene: TRBJ2-3
v_gene: TRBV5-1
CDR3nt: TGCGCCAGCAGCCTGGGACCTGTCGGGACAGATACGCAGTATTTT
CDR3aa: CASSLGPVGTDTQYF

len: 14
d_gene: TRBD2
abundance: NA
j_gene: TRBJ2-1
v_gene: TRBV6-5
CDR3nt: TGTGCCAGCTCGACTAGCGGGAACTACAATGAGCAGTTCTTC
CDR3aa: CASSTSGNYNEQFF

len: 14
d_gene: TRBD1
abundance: NA
j_gene: TRBJ2-7
v_gene: TRBV11-1
CDR3nt: TGTGCCAGCAGCGTCGGGACAGTCCGCTACGAGCAGTACTTC
CDR3aa: CASSVGTVRYEQYF

len: 16
d_gene: NA
abundance: NA
j_gene: TRBJ1-2
v_gene: TRBV7-9
CDR3nt: TGTGCCAGCAGCTTAGTAGTCTCATCAGGGCTGCGAGGCTACACCTTC
CDR3aa: CASSLVVSSGLRGYTF

len: 16
d_gene: TRBD1
abundance: NA
j_gene: TRBJ1-2
v_gene: TRBV3-1/TRBV3-2
CDR3nt: TGTGCCAGCAGCTACCTTGGGACAGGGAGTAACTATGGCTACACCTTC
CDR3aa: CASSYLGTGSNYGYTF

len: 13
d_gene: TRBD1
abundance: NA
j_gene: TRBJ1-1
v_gene: TRBV19
CDR3nt: TGTGCCAGTAGGGGGACAGGGGTCACTGAAGCTTTCTTT
CDR3aa: CASRGTGVTEAFF

len: 17
d_gene: NA
abundance: NA
j_gene: TRBJ1-1
v_gene: TRBV3-1/TRBV3-2
CDR3nt: TGTGCCAGCAGGCCTAGCGGGGCTGAAGGCCTCTACACTGAAGCTTTCTTT
CDR3aa: CASRPSGAEGLYTEAFF

len: 13
d_gene: TRBD1
abundance: NA
j_gene: TRBJ1-2
v_gene: TRBV2
CDR3nt: TGTGCCAGCAGTGAGAATCCGACAGGGGGCTACACCTTC
CDR3aa: CASSENPTGGYTF

len: 15
d_gene: NA
abundance: once
j_gene: TRBJ1-4
v_gene: TRBV5-1
CDR3nt: TGCGCCAGCAGTCATACTCAGGGTAGCAATGAAAAACTGTTTTTT
CDR3aa: CASSHTQGSNEKLFF

len: 13
d_gene: NA
abundance: NA
j_gene: TRBJ1-6
v_gene: TRBV28
CDR3nt: TGTGCCATGGGGGGGCCCTATAATTCACCCCTCCACTTT
CDR3aa: CAMGGPYNSPLHF

len: 15
d_gene: TRBD1
abundance: few
j_gene: TRBJ1-6
v_gene: TRBV3-1/TRBV3-2
CDR3nt: TGTGCCAGCAGCCAAGGACAGGGGACCAATTCACCCCTCCACTTT
CDR3aa: CASSQGQGTNSPLHF

len: 15
d_gene: NA
abundance: NA
j_gene: TRBJ2-7
v_gene: TRBV11-2
CDR3nt: TGTGCCAGCAGCTTAGGCCAGGAACAGATTTACGAGCAGTACTTC
CDR3aa: CASSLGQEQIYEQYF

len: 14
d_gene: TRBD2
abundance: NA
j_gene: TRBJ2-1
v_gene: TRBV5-1
CDR3nt: TGCGCCAGTGAACCGGGACTAGCACCCAATGAGCAGTTCTTC
CDR3aa: CASEPGLAPNEQFF

len: 18
d_gene: TRBD1
abundance: NA
j_gene: TRBJ1-5
v_gene: TRBV27
CDR3nt: TGTGCCAGCAGTTTACGGGGACAGAACGTGGGTAGCAATCAGCCCCAGCATTTT
CDR3aa: CASSLRGQNVGSNQPQHF